This is a list of T cell receptor beta chains from one sample in a study of blood T cell repertoires in COVID-19. The data were produced by immunoSEQ multiplex PCR, yet TCRdb's version contains in-frame clones alone and is incomplete. The top ten clones hold approximately 3.1% of a sample with approximately 340,000 clones, approximately 82% of them seen once. Source material: peripheral blood. The receptor source for this set is a man aged 25-45 years with active or convalescent COVID-19. Both conserved end residues are trimmed from each CDR3. Fields, in order: V gene, clone size, CDR3 protein. Not every row has a clone size; where given, it reads once, few, many or a size class.

>TRBV7-8|many
ASSFGGAEQF
>TRBV11-3|.
ASSPTGGYEKLF
>TRBV7-3|.
ASSSEPGLAGEQF
>TRBV2|.
ASRYGQAPYNEQF
>TRBV11-2|.
ASSFLSGGTPSSYEQY
>TRBV9|.
ASSGGGGQPQH
>TRBV27|.
ASSSRWGGFTEAF
>TRBV27|once
ASSKTVVDTEAF
>TRBV12-3/TRBV12-4|once
ASSLALGTEAF
>TRBV5-5|.
ASSRRQGRMNGYT
>TRBV7-2|.
ASSPVSGLAVYEQY
>TRBV6-2/TRBV6-3|.
ASSYSSTGGSYGYT
>TRBV21-1|.
ASSKTEGASKSNEQF
>TRBV11-3|.
ASSLQGTGELF
>TRBV5-4|.
ASSSEASGGGVADTQY
>TRBV15|.
ATSTGGRETQY
>TRBV12-3/TRBV12-4|once
ASSPGVNQPQH
>TRBV7-8|.
ASSRGRGYNEQF
>TRBV11-1|.
ASSLLSVQSEQY
>TRBV9|.
ASSPRTGYNSPLH
>TRBV6-2/TRBV6-3|.
ASSWAYDYGYT
>TRBV5-4|once
ASSLAGSSPLH
>TRBV5-1|.
ASSLVSLQVMNTEAF
>TRBV29-1|.
SVEGPSGTDTQY
>TRBV25-1|once
ASTSLGQFDEQY
>TRBV20-1|.
SAIAGETQY
>TRBV24-1|.
ATSDPSGTGYNEQF
>TRBV9|.
ASSVEPSREKLF
>TRBV4-3|.
ASSQVPGRPQH
>TRBV5-1|.
ASSNRGPDYGYT
>TRBV4-1|.
ASSQDRFYGYT
>TRBV12-1|.
ASSLGGREFNQPQH
>TRBV6-6|.
ASSSGSLYGYT
>TRBV4-3|.
ASSFDRSSYNEQF
>TRBV2|.
ASSEDWTGGPPNYGYT
>TRBV6-5|.
ASSYSGLHGELF
>TRBV2|once
ASRLDRGVGTEAF
>TRBV9|few
ASSISGVSTDTQY
>TRBV24-1|few
ATSGRGGAYGYT
>TRBV4-1|.
ASSRGINTGELF
>TRBV6-5|.
ASSQGDSNTEAF
>TRBV7-9|few
ASSLYQGNTEAF
>TRBV9|.
ASSVTDRQGYEQY
>TRBV4-1|.
ASSQVGNTEAF
>TRBV4-1|many
ASWDRGTDTQY
>TRBV9|.
ASSVDEGTGEPYEQY
>TRBV4-2|.
ASSREGQGNYGYT
>TRBV4-1|.
ASSAQGAGGNQPQH
>TRBV5-4|.
ASSPGQSYEQY
>TRBV6-5|.
ASSYYRDTDYGYT
>TRBV5-8|.
ASSHGLISGNTIY
>TRBV25-1|.
ASSEVTANYGYT
>TRBV5-6|.
ASSLVDRGNEQF
>TRBV6-2/TRBV6-3|.
ASSYSTWGLIHEQY